Following are 19 T cell receptor beta chains from one sample sequenced in a study of CD8+ T cells in alopecia areata. Treatment noted: oral pan-JAK inhibitor, 5-10 mg twice daily. Sequencing templates came from extracted RNA that was reverse transcribed into cDNA. This table comes from immunoSEQ multiplex PCR, and its TCRdb copy is limited to in-frame clones, with some not included. The data hold about 40,000 clones, with more than 90% observed a single time. This specimen consisted of CD8+ T cells sorted from blood, obtained at week 24, from a patient treated with tofacitinib. These receptor sequences come from a human donor with alopecia areata.

This clone was observed once. This sequence joins TRBV4-3 and TRBJ2-1; 8 bases line up with TRBD2. The J segment lost 1 base and the V segment lost 2 bases, leaving 4 bases of the junction unmatched. The CDR3 is made up of 16 amino acids. Looked up from germline, CDR1 is LGHNA and CDR2 is YSLEER. The CDR3 DNA is TGCGCCAGCAGCCAAACTACGGGGGGGTCCTACAATGAGCAGTTCTTC. The encoded protein is CASSQTTGGSYNEQFF.

V and J are TRBV7-2 and TRBJ2-7; a possible D gene is TRBD2 (5 bases). The CDR3 is 13 amino acids. Looked up from germline, CDR1 is SGHTA and CDR2 is FQGNSA. Trimming took off 5 bases at V and 4 bases at J, with 12 bases between the two ends. CDR3 region: CASSDTSRYEQYF. The CDR3 region has the DNA TGTGCCAGCAGCGATACTAGTAGGTACGAGCAGTACTTC.

V gene TRBV7-9 combines with J gene TRBJ2-2; tentative D call: TRBD1 (6 bases). Germline V gene sequence: CDR1 SEHNR, CDR2 FQNEAQ (reference sequence). The V gene lost 5 bases and the J gene lost 6 bases, with 10 bases spanning the gap. CDR3 length equals 13 residues. The CDR3 region has the DNA TGTGCCAGCAGCCCAGGGGAGTCCGGGGAGCTGTTTTTT. Protein: CASSPGESGELFF.

The chain links TRBV7-8 to TRBJ1-2; perhaps TRBD1 as D (6 bases). V gave up 4 bases and J gave up 5 bases, with 17 bases separating them. The CDR3 runs 15 residues. Germline assignment: CDR1 SGHVS and CDR2 FQNEAQ. The CDR3 sequence: CASSSVGGAGYGYTF. CDR3 nucleotide sequence: TGTGCCAGCAGCTCCGTCGGGGGCGCGGGGTATGGCTACACCTTC. The full variable domain, in which reference TRBV7-8 and TRBJ1-2 provide the parts outside the CDR3, is GAGVSQSPRYKVAKRGQDVALRCDPISGHVSLFWYQQALGQGPEFLTYFQNEAQLDKSGLPSDRFFAERPEGSVSTLKIQRTQQEDSAVYLCASSSVGGAGYGYTFGSGTRLTVV.

The chain employs TRBV23-1 and TRBJ2-3; 7 nucleotides match TRBD2. TRBV23-1 is flagged as an ORF with uncertain function. V gave up 4 bases and J gave up 1 base; unmatched junction bases: 23. The CDR3 length is 21 residues. CDR3 bases: TGCGCCAGCAGTCCCGGAGGGGAATATGAATATAGGACTAGTGGCACAGATACGCAGTATTTT. Translation: CASSPGGEYEYRTSGTDTQYF.

The chain links TRBV10-3 to TRBJ2-7; D is uncertain. The length of the CDR3 is 14 residues. Per germline, CDR1 ENHRY and CDR2 SYGVKD. V dropped 0 bases and J dropped 3 bases, with 9 bases sitting between them. The CDR3 coding sequence is TGTGCCATCAGTGAGTCGCAAGGGTTCTACGAGCAGTACTTC. Translation: CAISESQGFYEQYF.

The chain is built from TRBV7-6 and TRBJ1-6; a weak D match, TRBD1 (6 bases). Germline V gene sequence: CDR1 SGHVS, CDR2 FNYEAQ. The V gene lost 2 bases and the J gene lost 9 bases, with 20 bases spanning the gap. This CDR3 comprises 17 residues. The CDR3 DNA is TGTGCCAGCAGCTTAATCCCCGGCAGGGGCAGGCCTTCACCCCTCCACTTT. It encodes CASSLIPGRGRPSPLHF.

The chain joins TRBV4-1 to TRBJ1-2, with TRBD1 as a possible D gene (6 bases). CDR1 is MGHRA and CDR2 is YSYEKL in the germline V gene. Trimming took 4 bases from V and 5 from J, leaving 17 bases between them. The CDR3 spans 15 residues. CDR3 bases: TGCGCCAGCAGCCTTTGGACAGCCTACTCGTATGGCTACACCTTC. It is translated as CASSLWTAYSYGYTF.

The V gene is TRBV6-5, the J gene TRBJ1-1; no clear D gene. The germline CDR1 and CDR2 sequences are MNHEY and SVGAGI. The CDR3 contains 12 residues. Trimming shortened V by 5 bases and J by 7 bases, and 11 bases separated the two germline ends. CDR3 in DNA: TGTGCCAGCAGTCCCTCGGGGAGTGAAGCTTTCTTT. Translated, it gives CASSPSGSEAFF.

This sequence joins TRBV6-1 and TRBJ2-1; D is unresolved. V gave up 4 bases and J gave up 8 bases, with 3 bases separating them. Per the germline V gene, CDR1 is MNHNS and CDR2 is SASEGT. The CDR3 is 10 amino acids. CDR3 DNA: TGTGCCAGCAGTGTCTATGAGCAGTTCTTC. Its protein product is CASSVYEQFF.

This rearrangement joins TRBV18 to TRBJ2-1; possible D gene TRBD1, 6 bases. The CDR3 totals 18 residues. V was clipped by 2 bases and J by 5 bases, with 22 bases between them. The V gene's germline CDR1 is KGHSH and CDR2 LQKENI. For the CDR3, the DNA is TGTGCCAGCTCACCATGGGGGCGAGGGACGGAAGGGGACAATGAGCAGTTCTTC. It is translated as CASSPWGRGTEGDNEQFF.

This CDR3 is CASSPGGQETQYF. The CDR3 nucleotides read TGTGCCAGCAGTCCAGGGGGACAAGAGACCCAGTACTTC. V is TRBV6-5 and J is TRBJ2-5, with 7 bases matching TRBD1. The V and J ends lost 5 bases and 2 bases, in that order; junction bases with no gene match: 2. Germline-derived CDR1 and CDR2 are MNHEY and SVGAGI. CDR3 length: 13 residues.

V is TRBV7-2 and J is TRBJ2-7, with D unresolved. V dropped 1 base and J dropped 0 bases, with 10 bases sitting between them. The CDR3 extends over 15 amino acids. CDR1 and CDR2 from the germline V gene are SGHTA and FQGNSA. CDR3 bases: TGTGCCAGCAGCTTAGTTGAAGGAAGCTCCTACGAGCAGTACTTC. As protein: CASSLVEGSSYEQYF.

The chain recombines TRBV21-1 with TRBJ1-2. TRBV21-1 is described as a pseudogene. The CDR3 contains 15 residues. CDR3 region: CASSDRTEWGGGYTF. The CDR3 DNA follows: TGTGCCAGCAGCGACCGGACAGAATGGGGGGGCGGCTACACCTTC.

The chain couples TRBV6-5 to TRBJ2-1; D may correspond to TRBD1 or TRBD2 (6 bases each). The CDR3 has 15 residues. CDR1 and CDR2 (germline): MNHEY, SVGAGI. The V gene lost 6 bases and the J gene lost 6 bases, with 18 bases spanning the gap. CDR3 in amino acids: CASSLVGGLVNEQFF. CDR3 nucleotides: TGTGCCAGCAGCCTAGTTGGGGGGCTAGTCAATGAGCAGTTCTTC.

CDR3 bases: TGTGCCAGTAGTCCGGAAAGACGTACCTACGAGCAGTACTTC. This codes for CASSPERRTYEQYF. The rearrangement uses TRBV19 and TRBJ2-7; the D is unclear. Trimming cost V 5 bases and J 2 bases, with 13 bases left between them. The CDR3 totals 14 residues. Germline V gene lookup returns CDR1 LNHDA and CDR2 SQIVND (reference sequence).

The chain uses TRBV5-6 and TRBJ2-1; 9 bases align to TRBD1. The CDR3 contains 16 residues. Germline V gives CDR1 SGHDT, CDR2 YYEEEE. With V trimmed by 3 bases and J by 4 bases, 8 bases remained unmatched. The chain's CDR3 is CASSSEPGQGYNEQFF. CDR3 in DNA: TGTGCCAGCAGCTCTGAACCGGGACAGGGATACAATGAGCAGTTCTTC.

The V gene is TRBV7-9, the J gene TRBJ2-7; a possible D gene is TRBD1 (6 bases). Germline V gives CDR1 SEHNR, CDR2 FQNEAQ (reference sequence). There are 13 residues in the CDR3. V lost 6 bases, J lost 0 bases, and 9 bases lay in between. CDR3 sequence (DNA): TGTGCCAGCAGGGACAGTAGCTCCTACGAGCAGTACTTC. Translating it yields CASRDSSSYEQYF.

The chain joins TRBV10-2 to TRBJ2-1; D is uncertain. Germline CDR1 is WSHSY and CDR2 is SAAADI. The CDR3 covers 13 residues. The ends were cut back, 0 bases at V and 4 bases at J, with 4 bases in the middle. As DNA, the CDR3 is TGCGCCAGCAGTGAGTCCGAATACAATGAGCAGTTCTTC. Residues: CASSESEYNEQFF.